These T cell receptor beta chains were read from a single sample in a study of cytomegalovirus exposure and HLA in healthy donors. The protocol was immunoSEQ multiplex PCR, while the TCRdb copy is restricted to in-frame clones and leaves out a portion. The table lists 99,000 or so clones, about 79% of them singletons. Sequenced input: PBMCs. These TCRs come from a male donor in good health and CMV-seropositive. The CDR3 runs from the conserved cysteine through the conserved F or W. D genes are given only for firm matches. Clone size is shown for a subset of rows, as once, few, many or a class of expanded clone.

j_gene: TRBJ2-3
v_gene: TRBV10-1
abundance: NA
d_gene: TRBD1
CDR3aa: CASSEGTGVTDTQYF
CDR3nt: TGCGCCAGCAGTGAGGGGACAGGGGTCACAGATACGCAGTATTTT

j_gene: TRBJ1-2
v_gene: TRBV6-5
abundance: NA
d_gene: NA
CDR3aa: CASSYTLQGNSGYTF
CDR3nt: TGTGCCAGCAGTTACACACTACAGGGAAATAGTGGCTACACCTTC

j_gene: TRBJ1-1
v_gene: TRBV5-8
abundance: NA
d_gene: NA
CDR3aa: CASSQTEFAEAFF
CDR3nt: TGTGCCAGCAGCCAGACAGAATTCGCTGAAGCTTTCTTT

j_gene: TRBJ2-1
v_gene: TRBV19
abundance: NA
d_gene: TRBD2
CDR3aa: CASSMPGLVNEQFF
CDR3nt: TGTGCCAGTAGCATGCCGGGACTAGTCAATGAGCAGTTCTTC

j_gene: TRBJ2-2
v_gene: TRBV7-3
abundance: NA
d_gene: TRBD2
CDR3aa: CASRLAGGTGELFF
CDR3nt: TGTGCCAGTCGACTAGCGGGGGGCACCGGGGAGCTGTTTTTT

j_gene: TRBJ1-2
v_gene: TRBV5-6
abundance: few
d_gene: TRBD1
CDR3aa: CASSPGGGVYGYTF
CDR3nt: TGTGCCAGCAGCCCAGGGGGCGGTGTCTATGGCTACACCTTC

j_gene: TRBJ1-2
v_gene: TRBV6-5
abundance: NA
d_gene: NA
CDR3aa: CASSYSRGHLNYGYTF
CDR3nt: TGTGCCAGCAGTTACTCGAGAGGACACCTTAACTATGGCTACACCTTC

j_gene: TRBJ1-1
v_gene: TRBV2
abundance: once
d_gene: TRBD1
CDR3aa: CASSDFTTGGTEAFF
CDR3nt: TGTGCCAGCAGTGATTTCACGACAGGGGGCACTGAAGCTTTCTTT

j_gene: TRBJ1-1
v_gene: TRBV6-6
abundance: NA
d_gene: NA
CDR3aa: CASTSRENTEAFF
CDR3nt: TGTGCCAGCACCAGTCGGGAGAACACTGAAGCTTTCTTT

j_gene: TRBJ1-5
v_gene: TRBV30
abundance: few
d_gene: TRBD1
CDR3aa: CAWSVSGQLHQPQHF
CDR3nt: TGTGCCTGGAGTGTTTCGGGACAGTTACATCAGCCCCAGCATTTT